This T cell receptor (beta chain) was captured in a study of shared clonotypes between healthy human individuals. This CDR3 contains 14 residues. Germline lookup yields CDR1 MDHEN and CDR2 SYDVKM. Between the trimmed V and J ends, which lost 6 bases and 3 bases, there was a span of 14 bases. Study observations and caveats: Sampling was confined to blood; repertoires within tissues likely differ.

Those who donated were healthy HIV-negative adults, with no recent acute infections or vaccinations reported. In unsorted samples, genomic DNA was obtained using about 90 million PBMCs. In its sample, this clone was seen once. What it binds is not known. With only one base between it and a far larger clone, this is likely a read error. The same CDR3 also results from other DNA sequences found in this sample. The quantity of DNA used in unsorted PBMC replicate PCRs was about 0.3 ug, corresponding to tens of thousands of T cell genomes. Produced via immunoSEQ multiplex PCR; TCRdb's table is partial and in-frame only. The sample has approximately 460,000 clones; approximately 77% are singletons.

The origin of this receptor is a middle-aged woman in good health. Some clones in this sample may be carry-over from other donors' samples. Sequenced input: PBMCs. The V and J genes are TRBV28 and TRBJ1-2; TRBD1 is a possible D gene (5 bases). The CDR3 loop reads CASSSTGTYYGYTF. The CDR3 DNA follows: TGTGCCAGCAGCTCGACCGGGACGTACTATGGCTACACCTTC.